This entry concerns a single T cell receptor beta chain. What this receptor recognizes is not known. No quality values exist for individual bases; no much larger clone is one base distant. This sample was included in a study of shared clonotypes between healthy human individuals (dated by TCRdb to the early 2020s). For the study in its entirety: The cohort included a few men and a couple of women between 18 and 49 years of age. For each donor, CD4 naive and CD4 memory were each given three plates, CD8 naive was given two plates, and CD8 memory was given one plate. Blood TCR repertoires of about 5 healthy adults were deeply sequenced to estimate repertoire size and the extent of clonotype sharing between individuals. Different laboratories and diverse techniques were used to prepare libraries and sequence TCR repertoires, to increase sequencing depth and limit assay-specific biases. Between about 0.94 and 8.9 billion PBMCs per donor were obtained by leukapheresis. The paper's findings and limits, for the study overall: Because the study included a small number of donors, the genetic and exposure-history diversity represented was limited. Higher generation probabilities were observed for clonotypes shared by all four sorted-subset donors than for non-shared clonotypes. Across several donors, approximately 5% of naive CD4, around 3.3% of naive CD8, roughly 2.3% of memory CD4, and approximately 0.4% of memory CD8 clonotypes were shared. Only blood was sampled, and tissue TCR repertoires likely differ from those in blood. Based on pairwise subsampling, the degree of clonotype sharing among donors was expected to be affected by sequencing depth. Even with the large sequencing depth, rarefaction of the sorted-subset datasets indicated that sequencing was incomplete. Naive subsets generally had larger estimated clonotype richness than memory subsets.

V loses 5 bases at its end and J loses 2 bases; junction bases beyond the gene matches: 8. Including the terminal cysteine and phenylalanine, the CDR3 comprises 17 residues. Of the read, only the CDR3 DNA is kept; its 51 bases are in frame from base 1. CDR1 KGHSH and CDR2 LQKENI were looked up in the germline V gene. Using the deep immunoSEQ assay, multiplex PCR amplified TCR CDR3 regions from genomic DNA. For each cell subset, the extracted genomic DNA was distributed evenly across all wells of several immunoSEQ 96-well plates, and each plate served as one replicate. For sorted subsets, roughly 200 ng of genomic DNA, equivalent to 25,000 to 35,000 T cell genomes, went into each replicate PCR. The purified libraries were quantified using a Qubit 3.0 fluorometer, sized with a Bioanalyzer 2100, and then quantified again using the KAPA Library Quantification kit. Each immunoSEQ 96-well plate was sequenced on its own single-read 150-cycle Illumina NextSeq 550 flow cell. Under the source paper's analysis protocol: The immunoSEQ output contained only junctional sequences without quality scores, so filtering could not match that applied to full-length reads. Sequences were annotated with PyIR, a Python wrapper for IgBLAST v1.9, using IMGT germline references to assign V/J genes and CDR3. Any read was removed if the V/J assignment was weak (E-value above 1e-6), the CDR3 was missing, or the read contained stop codons, out-of-frame junctions, or ambiguous translated residues. V3J clonotypes were defined by identical inferred V gene, J gene, and CDR3 amino acid sequence. Percentage overlap between repertoires was computed as shared unique clonotypes divided by the size of the smaller repertoire. Repertoire richness was assessed with RTK rarefaction, the Chao1 estimator, and Recon v2.1 estimates of unobserved clonotypes. For all TCRbeta clonotypes obtained by the gDNA method from a few donors, generation probabilities were computed with OLGA. In its TCRdb copy, this immuneACCESS table keeps in-frame sequences only and misses some clones. Where compared with another copy, unresolved V genes explain less than half of these, and the others have no known cause. The DNA gave D and trimming, while V, J and clone size come from that table. The sample yields under 850,000 clones; around 70% were counted once. Together, the top ten hold about 1.8% of the sample.

Healthy HIV-negative adults with no recently reported acute infections or vaccinations were included as donors. Only Caucasian adults living in Nashville, Tennessee, USA were represented among the donors. Magnetic negative selection was used to enrich CD4+ T cells, after which naive cells were positively selected on CD45RA and the negative fraction became the memory subset. Blood was obtained by leukapheresis, after which PBMCs were separated by Ficoll-Histopaque density gradient centrifugation and cryopreserved in liquid nitrogen vapor phase. Analytical flow cytometry was used to check the purity and quantity of each magnetically sorted T cell population. Each sorted fraction had its genomic DNA isolated and then quantified by UV absorbance on a Nanodrop 2000c.

Here the chain combines TRBV18 and TRBJ2-2; TRBD1 lines up with 10 middle nucleotides. The sample consisted of memory CD4+ T cells sorted from blood. The cell subset or site label, as the study defines it: CD45RA-negative fraction. This TCR was sampled from a woman in her twenties or thirties in good health. Here the CDR3 is given as CASSDSGTGVNTGELFF. The sequenced DNA: TGTGCCAGCTCAGATTCGGGGACAGGGGTCAACACCGGGGAGCTGTTTTTT.